These 20 T cell receptor beta chains came from one sample sequenced in a study of CD8+CD57+ T cells in acquired aplastic anemia. Template material for TCR beta VDJ and CDR3 profiling consisted of genomic DNA. TCRdb used MiXCR to reprocess the reads, holding one entry per CDR3 protein. The table has 300,000 or so distinct CDR3 sequences, approximately 57% seen once. Sequencing was carried out using sorted CD4+, CD8+, or CD8+CD57+ T cells (not recorded which) from PBMCs. The receptors originated from a human donor with severe aplastic anemia or a healthy control (not recorded which).

This clonotype was counted ten times or more. The chain joins TRBV5-1 to TRBJ1-1, with a tentative D call TRBD1 (5 bases). This CDR3 is 15 amino acids long. The germline V gene has CDR1 SGHRS and CDR2 YFSETQ. Trimming took off 2 bases at V and 0 bases at J, with 11 bases between the two ends. The CDR3 DNA reads as TGCGCCAGCAGCTTTAACGGGGGATTGAACACTGAAGCTTTCTTT. Its protein is CASSFNGGLNTEAFF.

The chain recombines TRBV29-1 with TRBJ2-3, with D hard to call. This CDR3 has 13 amino acids. Trimming cost V 8 bases and J 4 bases, with 16 bases left between them. Germline CDR1 is SQVTM and CDR2 is ANQGSEA. CDR3 residues: CSFWLRGADTQYF. CDR3 bases: TGCAGCTTTTGGTTGCGAGGCGCAGATACGCAGTATTTT.

V gene TRBV20-1 combines with J gene TRBJ1-5; possibly TRBD1 for D (5 bases). From germline, CDR1 is DFQATT and CDR2 SNEGSKA (reference sequence). The V end lost 6 bases, the J end lost 5 bases, and 11 bases lay between the germline ends. This CDR3 region has 12 residues. CDR3 region: CSAAGGDQPQHF. The CDR3, as DNA: TGCAGTGCCGCGGGAGGGGATCAGCCCCAGCATTTT.

Of note for this clonotype: A read error is possible here, since a much larger clone lies one base away. The CDR3 protein is CASRSGTGSFEALF. The DNA for the CDR3 is TGTGCCAGCAGATCCGGGACAGGGAGTTTTGAAGCTCTCTTT. The chain joins TRBV6-2 or TRBV6-3 to TRBJ1-1, with TRBD1 matching 9 bases. CDR1 MNHEY and CDR2 SVGEGT come from the germline V gene. The CDR3 contains 14 residues.

This sequence joins TRBV10-3 and TRBJ1-2; TRBD1 matches at 12 bases. Germline values: CDR1 ENHRY, CDR2 SYGVKD. The V segment lost 6 bases and the J segment 3 bases; nucleotides outside the gene matches: 5. CDR3 length: 15 residues. CDR3 residues: CAIRVGTGGDYGYTF. CDR3 in DNA: TGTGCCATCAGGGTAGGGACAGGGGGCGACTATGGCTACACCTTC.

The V and J genes are TRBV7-3 and TRBJ1-6, with D maybe TRBD1 (5 bases). The CDR3 has 14 amino acids. V shed 2 bases and J shed 7 bases, with 9 bases lying between them. Germline-derived CDR1 and CDR2 are SGHTA and FQGTGA. The CDR3 sequence: CASSLSGRNSPLHF. As DNA, the CDR3 is TGTGCCAGCAGCTTATCAGGGAGGAATTCACCCCTCCACTTT.

The chain employs TRBV2 and TRBJ2-3, with 9 nucleotides matching TRBD1. The trim removed 8 bases at V and 1 base at J, leaving 4 bases unmatched. Germline-derived CDR1 and CDR2 are SNHLY and FYNNEI. This CDR3 comprises 14 residues. CDR3 residues: CASGRTGGTDTQYF. DNA for the CDR3: TGTGCCAGCGGTCGGACAGGGGGCACAGATACGCAGTATTTT.

This clonotype was seen repeatedly, ten times or more. The V and J genes are TRBV25-1 and TRBJ1-1; 7 positions match TRBD1. CDR1 is MGHDK, CDR2 SYGVNS, per germline. V lost 5 bases to trimming and J lost 3 bases; unmatched junction nucleotides: 9. The length of the CDR3 is 15 residues. In DNA form, the CDR3 reads TGTGCCAGCAGTCCTTACAGGGGATTCGACACTGAAGCTTTCTTT. Protein product: CASSPYRGFDTEAFF.

The J gene is TRBJ1-1, the V gene TRBV7-8; D perhaps matches TRBD1 (6 bases). The CDR3 consists of 15 residues. Germline values: CDR1 SGHVS, CDR2 FQNEAQ. The V and J ends lost 4 bases and 0 bases respectively, with 12 bases between them. Here the CDR3 DNA reads TGTGCCAGCAGCTCCCAACAGGGTCTGAACACTGAAGCTTTCTTT. Encoded protein: CASSSQQGLNTEAFF. Together with reference TRBV7-8 and TRBJ1-1, the CDR3 gives the full variable domain: GAGVSQSPRYKVAKRGQDVALRCDPISGHVSLFWYQQALGQGPEFLTYFQNEAQLDKSGLPSDRFFAERPEGSVSTLKIQRTQQEDSAVYLCASSSQQGLNTEAFFGQGTRLTVV.

The V and J genes are TRBV19 and TRBJ1-5; D call uncertain. Germline assignment: CDR1 LNHDA and CDR2 SQIVND (reference sequence). The germline V and J ends were trimmed by 5 bases and 5 bases, with 10 bases remaining between them. The CDR3 extends over 13 amino acids. DNA for the CDR3: TGTGCCAGTAGTTCTCGACCCGATCAGCCCCAGCATTTT. Its protein is CASSSRPDQPQHF.

The V and J genes are TRBV18 and TRBJ2-3; D gene unclear. The germline CDR1 and CDR2 sequences are KGHSH and LQKENI. V lost 2 bases to trimming and J lost 0 bases, with 6 bases between them. This CDR3 spans 14 amino acids. The CDR3 region has the DNA TGTGCCAGCTCACCAACGGACAGCACAGATACGCAGTATTTT. It specifies CASSPTDSTDTQYF. Based on the CDR3 plus reference TRBV18 and TRBJ2-3, the full variable domain is NAGVMQNPRHLVRRRGQEARLRCSPMKGHSHVYWYRQLPEEGLKFMVYLQKENIIDESGMPKERFSAEFPKEGPSILRIQQVVRGDSAAYFCASSPTDSTDTQYFGPGTRLTVL.

J is TRBJ2-7 and V is TRBV2; 11 nucleotides agree with TRBD1. The CDR3 has 13 residues. After removal of 6 bases from V and 9 bases from J, the junction contained 7 bases not matched to a gene. The germline V gene encodes CDR1 SNHLY and CDR2 FYNNEI. DNA of the CDR3: TGTGCCAGCAGAGGGGACAGGGGGAATGTGCAGTACTTC. This gives the protein CASRGDRGNVQYF.

The V gene is TRBV7-3, the J gene TRBJ2-5; tentatively, D is TRBD1 (7 bases). V was cut by 5 bases and J by 2 bases, with 15 bases left in between. The V gene's germline CDR1 is SGHTA and CDR2 FQGTGA. The CDR3 runs to 15 residues. The CDR3 DNA is TGTGCCAGCAGCCGAGGGGGCGGGGAGCAAGAGACCCAGTACTTC. Its protein is CASSRGGGEQETQYF.

In this sample, this clonotype turned up many times. This chain joins TRBV6-1 and TRBJ2-2, with a weak D call TRBD1 (5 bases). The CDR3 extends over 13 amino acids. V was trimmed by 6 bases and J by 4 bases, leaving 9 bases between them. From germline, CDR1 is MNHNS and CDR2 SASEGT. CDR3 amino acids: CASRDTFTGELFF. CDR3 sequence (DNA): TGTGCCAGCAGGGACACCTTCACCGGGGAGCTGTTTTTT.

The chain uses TRBV5-1 and TRBJ1-6; 7 bases are a match to TRBD1. With 0 bases clipped from V and 9 bases from J, the junction kept 12 bases outside the gene matches. CDR1 and CDR2 (germline): SGHRS, YFSETQ. The CDR3 extends over 17 amino acids. The CDR3 DNA reads as TGCGCCAGCAGCTTGGCCCTTCAGGGGGGAAAAGGTTCACCCCTCCACTTT. Translating gives CASSLALQGGKGSPLHF.

This CDR3 is CSATTGAAFF. The CDR3 DNA is TGCAGCGCCACAACAGGGGCAGCTTTCTTT. The chain carries TRBV29-1 and TRBJ1-1, with 7 bases fitting TRBD1. Germline assignment: CDR1 SQVTM and CDR2 ANQGSEA. J was trimmed by 10 bases and V by 7 bases; bases with no gene match: 6. This CDR3 contains 10 residues.

The rearrangement joins TRBV7-8 to TRBJ2-5; the match to TRBD2 covers 13 bases. The better agreement between TRBJ2-1 and the DNA end casts doubt on the J call. The CDR3 is 17 residues long. CDR1 and CDR2 from the germline V gene are SGHVS and FQNEAQ. This CDR3 reads CASSLVRTSGSIYEQFF. The CDR3 DNA reads as TGTGCCAGCAGCTTGGTAAGGACTAGCGGGAGTATCTATGAGCAGTTCTTC.

This clonotype was seen repeatedly, ten times or more. V usage is TRBV19 and J usage is TRBJ2-3, with 11 bases lining up with TRBD1. V lost 3 bases, J lost 3 bases, and 14 bases stayed unmatched. Germline V gene sequence: CDR1 LNHDA, CDR2 SQIVND (reference sequence). The CDR3 runs to 19 residues. For the CDR3, the DNA is TGTGCCAGTAGTATGGCAAGTACGGACAGGGGGCGAAGGACAGATACGCAGTATTTT. It translates to CASSMASTDRGRRTDTQYF.

In its sample, this clonotype was seen a few times. V is TRBV28 and J is TRBJ1-4; D is perhaps TRBD1 (5 bases). The CDR3 totals 11 residues. The germline V gene encodes CDR1 MDHEN and CDR2 SYDVKM. The V and J ends lost 11 bases and 4 bases respectively, with 8 bases between them. DNA of the CDR3: TGTGCCGGAGGGGATAATGAAAAACTGTTTTTT. Translated: CAGGDNEKLFF.

The CDR3 DNA reads TGTGCCAGCAGCTTAATGGCGGGGCTTGAAGAGGCTCAGTACTTC. Translating it yields CASSLMAGLEEAQYF. The rearrangement joins TRBV7-3 to TRBJ2-5, with a weak D call TRBD2 (6 bases). The CDR3 extends over 15 amino acids. The V end lost 1 base, the J end lost 11 bases, and 20 bases lay between the germline ends. CDR1 and CDR2 from the germline V gene are SGHTA and FQGTGA.